Shown below are 4 T cell receptor beta chains from a single sample sequenced in a study of blood T cell repertoires in COVID-19. Sequenced by immunoSEQ multiplex PCR; TCRdb stores in-frame clones only, minus some. The repertoire includes 60,000 to 65,000 clones, 88% of them detected once, and around 3.5% sits in the top ten. Material: peripheral blood. Receptors were obtained from a man between 45 and 60 years old with active COVID-19.

The genes are TRBV11-2 and TRBJ2-2; maybe TRBD1 (6 bases). The V end lost 6 bases, the J end lost 3 bases, and 14 bases lay between the germline ends. CDR1 and CDR2 (germline): SGHAT, FQNNGV. The CDR3 is 15 amino acids. The CDR3 protein is CASSRRGLDTGELFF. The CDR3 nucleotides read TGTGCCAGCAGTCGAAGGGGGTTGGACACCGGGGAGCTGTTTTTT.

This CDR3 is CATLSWGTSNTEAFF. CDR3 sequence (DNA): TGTGCCACCCTATCGTGGGGGACTTCGAACACTGAAGCTTTCTTT. The chain has TRBV19 and TRBJ1-1; D may be TRBD1 (5 bases). This CDR3 has 15 amino acids. Trimming cost V 10 bases and J 1 base, with 19 bases left between them. The germline V gene encodes CDR1 LNHDA and CDR2 SQIVND (reference sequence).

V usage is TRBV2 and J usage is TRBJ2-7, with TRBD2 matching over 8 bases. Germline V CDR1 and CDR2: SNHLY, FYNNEI. The CDR3 contains 14 residues. The junction had 8 bases not matched to a gene; V was cut back by 7 bases and J by 3 bases. CDR3 DNA sequence: TGTGCCAGCAACAACGGCGGGGGGCGCTACGAGCAGTACTTC. It translates to CASNNGGGRYEQYF.

The rearrangement links TRBV4-2 to TRBJ1-3; D gene ambiguous. The germline V gene encodes CDR1 LGHNA and CDR2 YNFKEQ. There are 17 residues in the CDR3. V was cut by 0 bases and J by 0 bases, with 12 bases left in between. In DNA form, the CDR3 reads TGTGCCAGCAGCCAAGATCTAGTAGGTCCCTCTGGAAACACCATATATTTT. Residues: CASSQDLVGPSGNTIYF.